This T cell receptor beta chain was observed in a study of spatial heterogeneity in lung cancer. In the study overall: The 72 donors had untreated early-stage non-small cell lung cancer.

This clonotype was detected ten times or more. Time point in this sample: blood at routine non-recurrence follow-up after resection. Whole RNA was taken from tumor, nontumor lung or frozen PBMC; it was then sequenced unsorted. V lost 0 bases and J 4 bases, leaving 10 bases between the germline ends. This CDR3 spans 15 amino acids. CDR1 and CDR2 from the germline V gene are ENHRY and SYGVKD. Each CDR3 protein is one row after TCRdb ran MiXCR on the 5' RACE reads. The sample has about 26,000 distinct CDR3 sequences, under 6.5% seen once. This receptor was identified in a male donor with early-stage non-small cell lung cancer. The specimen comprised PBMCs, sampled at follow-up. This rearrangement joins TRBV10-3 to TRBJ1-5, with D possibly TRBD1 on 6 matching bases. The CDR3 reads CAISESDRRNQPQHF. In nucleotides, the CDR3 is TGTGCCATCAGTGAGTCCGACAGGAGGAATCAGCCCCAGCATTTT.